This entry concerns a single T cell receptor beta chain. The authors spiked synthetic TCR analog templates into each PCR. Profiling relied on immunoSEQ multiplex PCR, and the TCRdb table lists in-frame clones only, not all of them. Of roughly 39,000 clones in the sample, approximately 90% were seen once. CDR1 and CDR2 (germline): MDHEN, SYDVKM. Trimming stripped 3 bases from V and 4 bases from J, with 13 bases between. CDR3 length equals 15 residues. This sample is part of a study of PD-L1 blockade in urothelial cancer. About the study: Before enrollment, 0 to 3 chemotherapy regimens had been given to patients. It was at 3 weeks (second dose) and 6 weeks after treatment start that blood was analyzed.

Regarding time point: pretreatment peripheral blood. The source was PBMCs, collected around atezolizumab (anti-PD-L1) treatment. This TCR was recovered from an older woman with urothelial cancer. The V and J genes are TRBV28 and TRBJ1-3, with a tentative D call TRBD1 (5 bases). CDR3 amino acids: CASSFRGGTGNTIYF. The CDR3, as DNA: TGTGCCAGCAGTTTTCGGGGAGGGACCGGAAACACCATATATTTT. Full variable domain (remainder filled in from reference TRBV28 and TRBJ1-3): DVKVTQSSRYLVKRTGEKVFLECVQDMDHENMFWYRQDPGLGLRLIYFSYDVKMKEKGDIPEGYSVSREKKERFSLILESASTNQTSMYLCASSFRGGTGNTIYFGEGSWLTVV.